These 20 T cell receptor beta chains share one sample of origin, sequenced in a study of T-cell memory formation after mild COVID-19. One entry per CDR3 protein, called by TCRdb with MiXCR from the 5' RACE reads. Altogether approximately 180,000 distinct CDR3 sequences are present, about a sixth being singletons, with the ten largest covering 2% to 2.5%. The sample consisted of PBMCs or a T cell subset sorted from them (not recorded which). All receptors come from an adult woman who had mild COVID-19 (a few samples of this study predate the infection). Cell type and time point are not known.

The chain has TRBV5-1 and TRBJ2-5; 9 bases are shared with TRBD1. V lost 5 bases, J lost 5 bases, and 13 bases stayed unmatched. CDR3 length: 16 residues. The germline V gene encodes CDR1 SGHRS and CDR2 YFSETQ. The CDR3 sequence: CASSQTPTGGQETQYF. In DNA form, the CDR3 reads TGCGCCAGCAGTCAAACGCCCACAGGGGGCCAGGAGACCCAGTACTTC.

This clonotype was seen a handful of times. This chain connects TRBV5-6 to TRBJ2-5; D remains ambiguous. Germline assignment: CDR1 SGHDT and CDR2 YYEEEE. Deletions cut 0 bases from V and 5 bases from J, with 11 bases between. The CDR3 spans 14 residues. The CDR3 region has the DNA TGTGCCAGCAGCTTGGGCACAATCCCCGAGACCCAGTACTTC. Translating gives CASSLGTIPETQYF. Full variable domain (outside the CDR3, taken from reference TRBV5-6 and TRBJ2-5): DAGVTQSPTHLIKTRGQQVTLRCSPKSGHDTVSWYQQALGQGPQFIFQYYEEEERQRGNFPDRFSGHQFPNYSSELNVNALLLGDSALYLCASSLGTIPETQYFGPGTRLLVL.

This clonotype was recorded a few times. The CDR3 region has the DNA TGTGCCAGCCAACCGATCTCTAGCGGGGCGCAGTATTTT. Encoded protein: CASQPISSGAQYF. The V gene is TRBV25-1, the J gene TRBJ2-3, with 9 positions matching TRBD2. This CDR3 has 13 residues. CDR1 and CDR2 from the germline V gene are MGHDK and SYGVNS. Losses at the gene ends were 8 bases for V and 10 bases for J; bases not matched to a gene: 10.

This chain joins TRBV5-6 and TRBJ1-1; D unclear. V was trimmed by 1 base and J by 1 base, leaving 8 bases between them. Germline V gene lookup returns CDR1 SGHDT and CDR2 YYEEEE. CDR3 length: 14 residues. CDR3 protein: CASSLSGKNTEAFF. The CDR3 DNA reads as TGTGCCAGCAGCTTGAGTGGGAAGAACACTGAAGCTTTCTTT.

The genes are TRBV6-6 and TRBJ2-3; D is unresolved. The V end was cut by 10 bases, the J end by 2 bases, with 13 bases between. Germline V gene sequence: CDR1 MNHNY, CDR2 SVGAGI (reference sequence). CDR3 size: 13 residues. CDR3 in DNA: TGTGCCACCATCCACCCTTACACAGATACGCAGTATTTT. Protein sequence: CATIHPYTDTQYF.

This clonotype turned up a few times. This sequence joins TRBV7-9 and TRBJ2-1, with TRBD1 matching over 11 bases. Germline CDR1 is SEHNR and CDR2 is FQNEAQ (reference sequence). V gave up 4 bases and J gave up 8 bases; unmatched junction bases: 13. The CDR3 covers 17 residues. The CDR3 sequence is CASSSWGQGEFGDEQFF. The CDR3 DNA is TGTGCCAGCAGCTCATGGGGACAGGGGGAATTTGGAGATGAGCAGTTCTTC.

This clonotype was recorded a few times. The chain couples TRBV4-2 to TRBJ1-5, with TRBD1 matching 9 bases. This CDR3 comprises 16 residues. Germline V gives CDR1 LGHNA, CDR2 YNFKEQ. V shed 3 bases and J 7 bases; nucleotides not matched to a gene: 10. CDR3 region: CASSQRTGVGGQPQHF. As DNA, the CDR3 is TGTGCCAGCAGCCAGAGGACAGGGGTCGGGGGACAGCCCCAGCATTTT.

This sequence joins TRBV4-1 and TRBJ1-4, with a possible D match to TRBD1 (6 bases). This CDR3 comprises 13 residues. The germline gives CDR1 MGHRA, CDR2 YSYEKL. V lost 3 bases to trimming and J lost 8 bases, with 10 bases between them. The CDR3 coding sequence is TGCGCCAGCAGCCAGCTAACAGGGGAAAAACTGTTTTTT. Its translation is CASSQLTGEKLFF.

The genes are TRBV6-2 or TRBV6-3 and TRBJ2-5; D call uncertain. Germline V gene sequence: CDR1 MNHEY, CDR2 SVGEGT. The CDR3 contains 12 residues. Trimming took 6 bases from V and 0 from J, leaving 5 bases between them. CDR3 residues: CASRGYQETQYF. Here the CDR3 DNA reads TGTGCCAGCAGGGGCTACCAAGAGACCCAGTACTTC.

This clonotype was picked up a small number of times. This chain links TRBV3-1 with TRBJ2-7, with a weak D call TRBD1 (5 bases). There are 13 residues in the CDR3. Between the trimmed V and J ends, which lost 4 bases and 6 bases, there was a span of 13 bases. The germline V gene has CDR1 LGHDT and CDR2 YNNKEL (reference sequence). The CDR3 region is CASSRGRVPEQYF. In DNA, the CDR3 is TGTGCCAGCAGCCGGGGCAGGGTACCCGAGCAGTACTTC.

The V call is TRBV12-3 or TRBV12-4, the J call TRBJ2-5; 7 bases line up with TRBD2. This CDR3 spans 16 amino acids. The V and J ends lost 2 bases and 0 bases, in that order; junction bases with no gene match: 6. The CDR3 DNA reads TGTGCCAGCAGTTTATGGCCTAGCGGTAACCAAGAGACCCAGTACTTC. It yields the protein CASSLWPSGNQETQYF.

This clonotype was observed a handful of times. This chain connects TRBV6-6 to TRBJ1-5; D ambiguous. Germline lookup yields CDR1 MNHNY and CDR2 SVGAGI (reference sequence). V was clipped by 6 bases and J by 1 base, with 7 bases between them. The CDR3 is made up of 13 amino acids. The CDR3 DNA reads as TGTGCCAGCAGCGACCGGAGCAATCAGCCCCAGCATTTT. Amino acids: CASSDRSNQPQHF.

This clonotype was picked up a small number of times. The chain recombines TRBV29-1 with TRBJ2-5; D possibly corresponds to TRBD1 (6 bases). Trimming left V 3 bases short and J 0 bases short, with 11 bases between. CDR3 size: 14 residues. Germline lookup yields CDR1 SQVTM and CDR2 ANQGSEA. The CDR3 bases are TGCAGCGTTGATAAAGGGACAAACCAAGAGACCCAGTACTTC. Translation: CSVDKGTNQETQYF.

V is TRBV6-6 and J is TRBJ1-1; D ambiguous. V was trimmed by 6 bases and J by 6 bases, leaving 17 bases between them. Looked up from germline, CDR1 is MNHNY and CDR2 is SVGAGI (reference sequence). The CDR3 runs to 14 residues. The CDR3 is CASRKRQAAPEAFF. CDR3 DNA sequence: TGTGCCAGCAGAAAGCGTCAGGCCGCTCCTGAAGCTTTCTTT.

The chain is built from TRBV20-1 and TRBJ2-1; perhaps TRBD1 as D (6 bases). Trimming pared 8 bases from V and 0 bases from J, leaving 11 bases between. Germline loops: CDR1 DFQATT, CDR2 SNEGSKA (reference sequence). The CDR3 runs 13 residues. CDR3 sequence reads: CSSQGGSYNEQFF. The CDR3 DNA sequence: TGCAGTTCACAGGGCGGCTCCTACAATGAGCAGTTCTTC.

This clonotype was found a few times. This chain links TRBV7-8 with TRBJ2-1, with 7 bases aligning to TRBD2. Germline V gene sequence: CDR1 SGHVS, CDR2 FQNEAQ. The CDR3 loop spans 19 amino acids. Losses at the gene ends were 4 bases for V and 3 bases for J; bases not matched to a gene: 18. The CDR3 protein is CASSSGYPTGTKHYNEQFF. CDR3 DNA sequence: TGTGCCAGCAGCTCCGGGTACCCGACCGGGACTAAGCACTACAATGAGCAGTTCTTC.

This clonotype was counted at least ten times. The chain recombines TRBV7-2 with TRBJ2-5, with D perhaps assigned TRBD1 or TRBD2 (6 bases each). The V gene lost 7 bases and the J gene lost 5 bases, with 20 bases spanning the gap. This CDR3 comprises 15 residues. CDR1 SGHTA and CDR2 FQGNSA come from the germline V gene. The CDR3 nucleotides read TGTGCCAGCACCTTTCGTTGGGGGGCTAGGGAGACCCAGTACTTC. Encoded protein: CASTFRWGARETQYF.

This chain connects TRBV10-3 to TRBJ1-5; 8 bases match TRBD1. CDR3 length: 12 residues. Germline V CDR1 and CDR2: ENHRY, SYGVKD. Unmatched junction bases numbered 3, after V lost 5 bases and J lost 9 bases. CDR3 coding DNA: TGTGCCATCAGTACAGGGGGGTGGCCCCAGCATTTT. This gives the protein CAISTGGWPQHF.

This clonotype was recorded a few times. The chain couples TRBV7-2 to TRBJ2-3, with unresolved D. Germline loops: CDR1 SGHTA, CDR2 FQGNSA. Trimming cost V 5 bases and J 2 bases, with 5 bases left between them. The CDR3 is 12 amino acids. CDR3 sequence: CASSPHTDTQYF. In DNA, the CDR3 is TGTGCCAGCAGCCCACACACAGATACGCAGTATTTT.

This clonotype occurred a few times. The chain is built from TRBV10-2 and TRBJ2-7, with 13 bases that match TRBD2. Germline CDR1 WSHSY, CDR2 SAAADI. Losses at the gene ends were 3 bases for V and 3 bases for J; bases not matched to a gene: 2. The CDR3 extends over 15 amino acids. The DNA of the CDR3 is TGCGCCAGCAGTGAAAGACTAGCGGGAGGCTACGAGCAGTACTTC. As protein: CASSERLAGGYEQYF.